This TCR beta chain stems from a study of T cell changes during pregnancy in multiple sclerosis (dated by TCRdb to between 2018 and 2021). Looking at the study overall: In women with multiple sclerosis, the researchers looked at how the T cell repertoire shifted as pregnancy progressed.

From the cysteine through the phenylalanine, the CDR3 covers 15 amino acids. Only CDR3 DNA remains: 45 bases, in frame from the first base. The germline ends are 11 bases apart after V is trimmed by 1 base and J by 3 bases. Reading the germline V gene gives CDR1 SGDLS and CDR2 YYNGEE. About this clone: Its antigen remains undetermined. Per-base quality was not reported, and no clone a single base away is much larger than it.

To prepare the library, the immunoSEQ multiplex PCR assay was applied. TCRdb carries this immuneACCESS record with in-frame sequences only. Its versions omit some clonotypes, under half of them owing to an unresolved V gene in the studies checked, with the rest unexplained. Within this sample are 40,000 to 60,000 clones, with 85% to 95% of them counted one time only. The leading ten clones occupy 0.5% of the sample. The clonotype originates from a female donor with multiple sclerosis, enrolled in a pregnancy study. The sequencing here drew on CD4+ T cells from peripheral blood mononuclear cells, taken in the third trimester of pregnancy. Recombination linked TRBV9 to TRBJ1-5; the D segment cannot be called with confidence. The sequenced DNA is TGTGCCAGCAGCGTATCCGGGGATCTCAATCAGCCCCAGCATTTT. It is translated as CASSVSGDLNQPQHF.